Listed below are T cell receptor beta chains from one sample, sequenced in a study of blood T cell repertoires in COVID-19. Clones were sequenced by immunoSEQ multiplex PCR, and TCRdb holds only the in-frame ones, with some missing. The table records about 280,000 clones, approximately 90% of them present only once. Material: PBMCs or T cells enriched from blood (not recorded which). The receptors originated from a woman in her 40s who had recovered from COVID-19. CDR3s leave out the opening cysteine and the closing phenylalanine or tryptophan. The D gene is left open where the match is weak. Where a row states a size, it is once, few, many or the class of an expanded clone; other rows omit it.

>TRBJ2-7|-|-|12|TRBV6-5
ASSYAGPPYEQY
>TRBJ1-2|-|-|15|TRBV18
ASSPLDLGGAHYGYT
>TRBJ1-2|-|-|13|TRBV27
ASSSNRGNPSGYT
>TRBJ2-3|-|-|12|TRBV18
ASSADSGTDTQY
>TRBJ2-4|-|-|13|TRBV5-3
ARSTAGLAKNIQY
>TRBJ1-1|TRBD1|-|11|TRBV6-5
ASTNDRVTEAF
>TRBJ2-3|TRBD2|-|15|TRBV5-1
ASSLSTSSGIVDTQY
>TRBJ1-1|-|-|11|TRBV28
ASIPGFLTEAF
>TRBJ1-1|-|-|9|TRBV20-1
SAPGETEAF
>TRBJ2-7|TRBD1|-|12|TRBV6-2/TRBV6-3
ASSTPGQGREQY
>TRBJ2-7|-|-|12|TRBV14
ASSHLNQGYEQY
>TRBJ1-6|TRBD1|once|13|TRBV9
ASSPRTGSNSPLH
>TRBJ2-4|TRBD1|-|13|TRBV5-6
ASRQGQLAKNIQY
>TRBJ2-1|-|-|13|TRBV3-1/TRBV3-2
ASSQELADYNEQF
>TRBJ1-3|-|-|15|TRBV30
AWRSEAGSFSGNTIY
>TRBJ2-3|TRBD1|-|14|TRBV5-6
ASSLVLDRWSDTQY
>TRBJ1-2|-|-|11|TRBV6-5
ASSRGLSYGYT
>TRBJ2-1|TRBD2|-|11|TRBV20-1
SASSPSGNEQF
>TRBJ2-3|TRBD2|-|13|TRBV24-1
ATSDLAGVTDTQY
>TRBJ2-2|-|once|12|TRBV7-2
ASSLAPVTGELF
>TRBJ1-6|-|-|12|TRBV27
ASSFYQGHSPLH
>TRBJ1-4|TRBD1|-|13|TRBV6-5
ASSSADRGNEKLF
>TRBJ2-2|-|-|11|TRBV7-7
ASSPSHTGELF
>TRBJ2-4|TRBD1|-|10|TRBV6-2/TRBV6-3
ASSGTGNIQY
>TRBJ2-2|-|-|13|TRBV5-1
ASSLGRGYTGELF
>TRBJ2-7|-|-|13|TRBV2
ASRGTGLSSYEQY
>TRBJ1-2|TRBD1|-|11|TRBV15
ATSARGDYGYT
>TRBJ1-5|-|-|13|TRBV28
ASSFNGQWVQPQH
>TRBJ2-7|TRBD2|-|14|TRBV6-2/TRBV6-3
ASSYSGGRQPYEQY
>TRBJ2-7|TRBD2|-|14|TRBV3-1/TRBV3-2
ASSQDGGRALYEQY
>TRBJ2-2|TRBD1|-|14|TRBV28
ASSRGTGVNTGELF
>TRBJ2-1|TRBD2|-|14|TRBV15
ATSIPSGTSGRRVF
>TRBJ1-6|-|once|10|TRBV28
ASTGQNSPLH
>TRBJ2-2|-|-|13|TRBV27
ASTPGGRNTGELF
>TRBJ2-2|TRBD1|-|13|TRBV5-4
ASSWDRGNTGELF
>TRBJ2-3|-|few|14|TRBV7-2
ASSLKTGGSTDTQY
>TRBJ1-5|TRBD1|-|13|TRBV6-5
ASSFRGFSNQPQH
>TRBJ2-3|-|-|10|TRBV7-9
ASSSIPDTQY
>TRBJ1-1|TRBD1|-|13|TRBV4-1
ASSQGGGPQAEAF
>TRBJ1-2|-|-|14|TRBV6-2/TRBV6-3
ASSDSTRGGVSGYT
>TRBJ1-6|-|-|15|TRBV11-2
ASSPSPGSSYNSPLH
>TRBJ2-7|-|-|8|TRBV28
ASSRGRQY
>TRBJ2-5|-|-|11|TRBV27
ASSGESGETQY
>TRBJ2-2|-|-|13|TRBV28
ASSGPDSNTGELF
>TRBJ2-5|-|once|11|TRBV7-6
ASSQVGGETQY
>TRBJ2-5|-|few|11|TRBV30
AWSRDGRRAQY
>TRBJ2-7|TRBD2|-|17|TRBV11-2
ASSKNAGTSGRGAYEQY
>TRBJ1-4|-|-|11|TRBV12-3/TRBV12-4
ASSRMRNEKLF
>TRBJ2-3|TRBD2|once|15|TRBV3-1/TRBV3-2
ASSQALLAGSTDTQY
>TRBJ1-1|-|once|10|TRBV28
ASSPPGAEAF
>TRBJ1-4|TRBD1|once|12|TRBV30
AWSRQGSNEKLF